These 27 T cell receptor beta chains originate from one sample sequenced in a study of patients and donors after allogeneic stem cell transplantation (dated by TCRdb to between 2020 and 2021). The library was obtained by RT-PCR. TCRdb shows the sequencer as NextSeq 550. The public reads were quality trimmed at Q25 with fastp and then assembled into clones with MiXCR by TCRdb, keeping productive beta chains. Rows are combined by CDR3 protein, so each entry shows the most common genes and DNA. In this sample the table shows fewer than 200,000 distinct CDR3 sequences, about 29% of which occur a single time. The ten largest clones add up to roughly 3% of the sample. Sequencing was performed on blood, either unsorted or a sorted T cell fraction (not recorded which). The receptor source for this set is a human donor who was either an allogeneic HSCT recipient or a stem cell or donor lymphocyte infusion donor (not recorded which). It is not recorded whose cells these are; they may come from a transplant donor.

This clonotype showed up just once. The gene calls are TRBV18 and TRBJ1-3, with D possibly being TRBD1 (5 bases). V was shortened by 5 bases and J by 3 bases, with 11 bases between the two germline ends. Per the germline V gene, CDR1 is KGHSH and CDR2 is LQKENI. CDR3 length equals 14 residues. As DNA, the CDR3 is TGTGCCAGCTCAGTCGGACACGATGGAAACACCATATATTTT. It specifies CASSVGHDGNTIYF.

The rearrangement joins TRBV6-5 to TRBJ1-1, with D uncertain. The CDR3 contains 12 residues. Deletions cut 7 bases from V and 5 bases from J, with 11 bases between. CDR1 and CDR2 from the germline V gene are MNHEY and SVGAGI. CDR3: CASTSWETEAFF. The DNA of the CDR3 is TGTGCCAGCACTTCATGGGAGACTGAAGCTTTCTTT.

CDR3 protein: CASSPGLLGGEQFF. CDR3 bases: TGTGCCAGCAGCCCGGGACTCCTCGGCGGTGAGCAGTTCTTC. V gene TRBV3-1 combines with J gene TRBJ2-1; a weak D match, TRBD2 (6 bases). The germline CDR1 and CDR2 sequences are LGHDT and YNNKEL (reference sequence). The germline V and J ends were trimmed by 4 bases and 9 bases, with 16 bases remaining between them. The CDR3 totals 14 residues.

This clonotype was seen many times. The CDR3 DNA is TGCGCCAGCAGCTTGGCCGGGACGCAGGCAGGCCCTGAAGCTTTCTTT. It is translated as CASSLAGTQAGPEAFF. V usage is TRBV5-1 and J usage is TRBJ1-1; perhaps TRBD1 as D (5 bases). Germline loops: CDR1 SGHRS, CDR2 YFSETQ. This CDR3 comprises 16 residues. V dropped 0 bases and J dropped 6 bases, with 18 bases sitting between them. Filled out from reference TRBV5-1 and TRBJ1-1, the complete variable domain reads KAGVTQTPRYLIKTRGQQVTLSCSPISGHRSVSWYQQTPGQGLQFLFEYFSETQRNKGNFPGRFSGRQFSNSRSEMNVSTLELGDSALYLCASSLAGTQAGPEAFFGQGTRLTVV.

This chain links TRBV4-3 with TRBJ1-1, with TRBD1 matching 9 bases. With V trimmed by 5 bases and J by 3 bases, 7 bases remained unmatched. Germline loops: CDR1 LGHNA, CDR2 YSLEER. The CDR3 consists of 15 residues. CDR3 nucleotide sequence: TGCGCCAGCAGCGACACAGGGGGCCGAGACACTGAAGCTTTCTTT. Protein sequence: CASSDTGGRDTEAFF.

The rearrangement links TRBV11-1 to TRBJ2-1; 7 bases are a match to TRBD1. Germline V gene data show CDR1 as SGHAT and CDR2 as FQDESV (reference sequence). There are 14 residues in the CDR3. Trimming took 3 bases from V and 7 from J; bases not matched to a gene: 6. The DNA for the CDR3 is TGTGCCAGCAGCTTCGACCACAGGGGAAATGAGCAGTTCTTC. Amino acids: CASSFDHRGNEQFF.

The chain has TRBV2 and TRBJ2-2, with no clear D. Germline V lookup: CDR1 SNHLY, CDR2 FYNNEI. The CDR3 length is 18 residues. V lost 2 bases and J lost 7, with 23 bases in between. The CDR3 protein is CASSEPSTEVSVGGELFF. CDR3 DNA: TGTGCCAGCAGTGAACCCTCGACCGAGGTCTCTGTCGGCGGGGAGCTGTTTTTT. The variable domain in full, with the rest retrieved from reference TRBV2 and TRBJ2-2, is EPEVTQTPSHQVTQMGQEVILRCVPISNHLYFYWYRQILGQKVEFLVSFYNNEISEKSEIFDDQFSVERPDGSNFTLKIRSTKLEDSAMYFCASSEPSTEVSVGGELFFGEGSRLTVL.

The chain couples TRBV18 to TRBJ2-7; no clear D gene. CDR3 size: 11 residues. V lost 5 bases and J 1 base, leaving 3 bases between the germline ends. The germline CDR1 and CDR2 sequences are KGHSH and LQKENI. The CDR3 here is CASSESYEQYF. The CDR3 nucleotides read TGTGCCAGCTCAGAGTCCTACGAGCAGTACTTC. Full variable domain (rest looked up from reference TRBV18 and TRBJ2-7): NAGVMQNPRHLVRRRGQEARLRCSPMKGHSHVYWYRQLPEEGLKFMVYLQKENIIDESGMPKERFSAEFPKEGPSILRIQQVVRGDSAAYFCASSESYEQYFGPGTRLTVT.

This clonotype was counted many times. The V gene is TRBV15, the J gene TRBJ1-5; D ambiguous. The V and J ends lost 8 bases and 2 bases respectively, with 1 base between them. The germline V gene has CDR1 LNHNV and CDR2 YYDKDF (reference sequence). The length of the CDR3 is 10 residues. CDR3 coding DNA: TGTGCCACCGGCAATCAGCCCCAGCATTTT. This encodes CATGNQPQHF.

The rearrangement links TRBV27 to TRBJ1-1; no reliable D call. This CDR3 is built from 13 residues. Trimming took 2 bases from V and 6 from J, leaving 10 bases between them. Germline loops: CDR1 MNHEY, CDR2 SMNVEV (reference sequence). The CDR3 DNA reads TGTGCCAGCAGTTTAGATAGGCGGGCTGAAGCTTTCTTT. It is translated as CASSLDRRAEAFF.

V is TRBV11-3 and J is TRBJ2-2; tentatively, D is TRBD2 (6 bases). With 5 bases removed from V and 6 bases from J, the gap between germline ends came to 13 bases. Per germline, CDR1 SGHNT and CDR2 YENEEA. This CDR3 is 14 amino acids long. CDR3 nucleotides: TGTGCCAGCAGCCCTCTGGCGGGATCCGGGGAGCTGTTTTTT. It yields the protein CASSPLAGSGELFF.

This clonotype was counted once. The gene calls are TRBV4-2 and TRBJ1-5; TRBD1 matches at 11 bases. J lost 6 bases, V lost 4 bases, and 5 bases had no gene match. The CDR3 runs 15 residues. The germline V gene encodes CDR1 LGHNA and CDR2 YNFKEQ. CDR3 region: CASSPRDRGTQPQHF. The CDR3 bases are TGTGCCAGCAGCCCCCGGGACAGGGGGACTCAGCCCCAGCATTTT.

The chain is built from TRBV7-9 and TRBJ2-7; 9 bases align to TRBD2. This CDR3 has 15 residues. Germline CDR1 is SEHNR and CDR2 is FQNEAQ (reference sequence). Germline trimming cut 6 bases from V and 2 bases from J; bases unmatched to any gene: 8. CDR3 amino acids: CASSWGLAFPYEQYF. CDR3 coding DNA: TGTGCCAGCAGTTGGGGACTAGCTTTTCCCTACGAGCAGTACTTC.

This sequence joins TRBV2 and TRBJ1-6; D unclear. There are 13 residues in the CDR3. The ends were cut back, 4 bases at V and 17 bases at J, with 18 bases in the middle. Germline V gives CDR1 SNHLY, CDR2 FYNNEI. CDR3 loop: CASSAVQVQFIHF. CDR3 sequence (DNA): TGTGCCAGCAGTGCCGTACAAGTTCAGTTCATCCACTTT.

J is TRBJ1-2 and V is TRBV29-1; D ambiguous. Trimming shortened V by 1 base and J by 5 bases, and 14 bases separated the two germline ends. Germline values: CDR1 SQVTM, CDR2 ANQGSEA. The CDR3 spans 14 residues. CDR3 sequence: CSVEAGTHWYGYTF. CDR3 nucleotides: TGCAGCGTTGAAGCAGGCACGCATTGGTATGGCTACACCTTC.

V and J are TRBV5-1 and TRBJ2-3; D may be TRBD2 (6 bases). The CDR3 runs 13 residues. The germline V gene has CDR1 SGHRS and CDR2 YFSETQ. The V and J ends lost 2 bases and 5 bases respectively, with 9 bases between them. The CDR3 spells CASSFRERDTQYF. As DNA, the CDR3 is TGCGCCAGCAGCTTCCGGGAGAGAGATACGCAGTATTTT. The complete variable domain, with remaining parts taken from reference TRBV5-1 and TRBJ2-3, reads KAGVTQTPRYLIKTRGQQVTLSCSPISGHRSVSWYQQTPGQGLQFLFEYFSETQRNKGNFPGRFSGRQFSNSRSEMNVSTLELGDSALYLCASSFRERDTQYFGPGTRLTVL.

This clonotype was observed a few times. CDR3 residues: CSAGPGTANSPLHF. CDR3 DNA: TGCAGTGCTGGCCCCGGGACAGCTAATTCACCCCTCCACTTT. The chain couples TRBV20-1 to TRBJ1-6; 7 positions match TRBD1. CDR1 is DFQATT, CDR2 SNEGSKA, per germline (reference sequence). The CDR3 sequence is 14 residues long. With V trimmed by 5 bases and J by 6 bases, 7 bases remained unmatched.

This clonotype was counted a few times. The gene calls are TRBV7-2 and TRBJ2-5; D possibly corresponds to TRBD2 (6 bases). Germline V CDR1 and CDR2: SGHTA, FQGNSA. V dropped 1 base and J dropped 7 bases, with 10 bases sitting between them. The CDR3 sequence is 13 residues long. CDR3 bases: TGTGCCAGCAGCTTAGTAATCGGGAGGACCCAGTACTTC. This gives the protein CASSLVIGRTQYF.

The chain is built from TRBV7-9 and TRBJ2-6, with a tentative D call TRBD2 (6 bases). Germline V gene data show CDR1 as SEHNR and CDR2 as FQNEAQ (reference sequence). V was clipped by 5 bases and J by 6 bases, with 20 bases between them. The CDR3 spans 17 residues. The CDR3 loop reads CASSPKWEVTVANVLTF. CDR3 DNA sequence: TGTGCCAGCAGCCCCAAGTGGGAGGTCACTGTGGCCAACGTCCTGACTTTC. The whole variable domain, remainder taken from reference TRBV7-9 and TRBJ2-6, is DTGVSQNPRHKITKRGQNVTFRCDPISEHNRLYWYRQTLGQGPEFLTYFQNEAQLEKSRLLSDRFSAERPKGSFSTLEIQRTEQGDSAMYLCASSPKWEVTVANVLTFGAGSRLTVL.

The chain links TRBV6-5 to TRBJ2-3; possible D gene TRBD2, 6 bases. The germline V gene has CDR1 MNHEY and CDR2 SVGAGI. This CDR3 comprises 15 residues. The V gene lost 2 bases and the J gene lost 3 bases, with 12 bases spanning the gap. The CDR3 here is CASSYDGSMTDTQYF. As DNA, the CDR3 is TGTGCCAGCAGTTACGACGGGAGCATGACAGATACGCAGTATTTT.

The chain joins TRBV7-2 to TRBJ2-1; 8 positions match TRBD2. This CDR3 spans 14 amino acids. The germline V gene has CDR1 SGHTA and CDR2 FQGNSA. V gave up 1 base and J gave up 8 bases; unmatched junction bases: 4. CDR3 sequence: CASSLDVGRDEQFF. The DNA of the CDR3 is TGTGCCAGCAGCTTAGATGTCGGGAGGGATGAGCAGTTCTTC.

The CDR3 spells CASTANSNQPQHF. The CDR3 DNA sequence: TGTGCCAGCACGGCGAATAGCAATCAGCCCCAGCATTTT. The V call is TRBV27, the J call TRBJ1-5; D ambiguous. Trimming shortened V by 7 bases and J by 0 bases, and 7 bases separated the two germline ends. The CDR3 consists of 13 residues. The germline V gene has CDR1 MNHEY and CDR2 SMNVEV (reference sequence).

This chain links TRBV5-1 with TRBJ2-5; no clear D gene. CDR1 and CDR2 (germline): SGHRS, YFSETQ. This CDR3 is built from 13 residues. Trimming took 0 bases from V and 2 from J, leaving 5 bases between them. DNA of the CDR3: TGCGCCAGCAGCTTGGACCAGCAAGAGACCCAGTACTTC. As protein: CASSLDQQETQYF. The entire variable domain, with the rest obtained from reference TRBV5-1 and TRBJ2-5, is as follows: KAGVTQTPRYLIKTRGQQVTLSCSPISGHRSVSWYQQTPGQGLQFLFEYFSETQRNKGNFPGRFSGRQFSNSRSEMNVSTLELGDSALYLCASSLDQQETQYFGPGTRLLVL.

The chain combines TRBV10-3 with TRBJ2-1; D unclear. This CDR3 is built from 17 residues. V shed 0 bases and J shed 4 bases, with 16 bases lying between them. CDR1 and CDR2 (germline): ENHRY, SYGVKD. For the CDR3, the DNA is TGTGCCATCAGTGAGTCAGGTTTCGAGGAGATTTACAATGAGCAGTTCTTC. Encoded protein: CAISESGFEEIYNEQFF.

This clonotype turned up a few times. This chain connects TRBV20-1 to TRBJ2-1; 11 bases map to TRBD2. The CDR3 sequence is 13 residues long. With V trimmed by 6 bases and J by 6 bases, 4 bases remained unmatched. Germline loops: CDR1 DFQATT, CDR2 SNEGSKA (reference sequence). CDR3: CSAPLAGGNEQFF. In DNA form, the CDR3 reads TGCAGTGCCCCCCTAGCGGGAGGCAATGAGCAGTTCTTC.

This clonotype was found many times. The rearrangement links TRBV7-2 to TRBJ2-1, with D hard to call. This CDR3 is 14 amino acids long. Per germline, CDR1 SGHTA and CDR2 FQGNSA. V shed 2 bases and J shed 8 bases, with 13 bases lying between them. CDR3 bases: TGTGCCAGCAGCTTAACCTCTAAAGCTGATGAGCAGTTCTTC. Residues: CASSLTSKADEQFF. Full variable domain (outside the CDR3, taken from reference TRBV7-2 and TRBJ2-1): GAGVSQSPSNKVTEKGKDVELRCDPISGHTALYWYRQSLGQGLEFLIYFQGNSAPDKSGLPSDRFSAERTGGSVSTLTIQRTQQEDSAVYLCASSLTSKADEQFFGPGTRLTVL.

This clonotype turned up a few times. V gene TRBV7-2 combines with J gene TRBJ2-3; D is uncertain. Germline-derived CDR1 and CDR2 are SGHTA and FQGNSA. The V end lost 1 base, the J end lost 4 bases, and 6 bases lay between the germline ends. This CDR3 has 13 amino acids. The CDR3 loop reads CASSLDRADTQYF. CDR3 nucleotide sequence: TGTGCCAGCAGCTTAGACCGCGCAGATACGCAGTATTTT.